These T cell receptor beta chains were read from a single sample in a study of T cell repertoires in cytomegalovirus infection. Using its own MiXCR run on the reads, TCRdb lists one record per CDR3 protein. Of 150,000 or so distinct CDR3 sequences in the sample, roughly a sixth were seen once. Material for sequencing was CD8+ T cells from PBMCs. These receptors were collected from a human donor in good health (CMV status not recorded). Some clones in this sample may be carry-over from other donors' samples. Each CDR3 is given with its conserved first and last residue. The D gene is left open where the match is weak. Where a row states a size, it is once, few, many or the class of an expanded clone; other rows omit it.

v_gene: TRBV10-3; abundance: many; d_gene: NA; j_gene: TRBJ2-7; CDR3aa: CAISEFNEPNFHYEQYF; CDR3nt: TGTGCCATCAGTGAGTTCAATGAGCCAAACTTTCACTACGAGCAGTACTTC
v_gene: TRBV7-2; abundance: few; d_gene: NA; j_gene: TRBJ2-7; CDR3aa: CASSPEAGRTSRAYEQYF; CDR3nt: TGTGCCAGCAGCCCAGAGGCGGGGAGGACCTCTAGGGCTTACGAGCAGTACTTC
v_gene: TRBV4-1; abundance: few; d_gene: NA; j_gene: TRBJ2-3; CDR3aa: CASSPQQGIATDTQYF; CDR3nt: TGCGCCAGCAGCCCTCAACAGGGAATTGCTACAGATACGCAGTATTTT
v_gene: TRBV7-8; abundance: NA; d_gene: TRBD1; j_gene: TRBJ2-5; CDR3aa: CASSSKGTGETQYF; CDR3nt: TGTGCCAGCAGCTCAAAAGGGACAGGGGAGACCCAGTACTTC
v_gene: TRBV27; abundance: NA; d_gene: NA; j_gene: TRBJ2-4; CDR3aa: CASTYGNIQYF; CDR3nt: TGTGCCAGCACATACGGAAACATTCAGTACTTC
v_gene: TRBV6-2/TRBV6-3; abundance: few; d_gene: NA; j_gene: TRBJ1-1; CDR3aa: CASSYVDANTEAFF; CDR3nt: TGTGCCAGCAGTTACGTCGACGCGAACACTGAAGCTTTCTTT
v_gene: TRBV14; abundance: NA; d_gene: NA; j_gene: TRBJ2-3; CDR3aa: CASSPPWGSSTTDTQYF; CDR3nt: TGTGCCAGCAGCCCACCCTGGGGTAGCAGTACCACAGATACGCAGTATTTT
v_gene: TRBV3-1; abundance: NA; d_gene: TRBD1; j_gene: TRBJ1-2; CDR3aa: CASSSPGGDGYTF; CDR3nt: TGTGCCAGCAGCTCACCAGGGGGAGATGGCTACACCTTC
v_gene: TRBV28; abundance: NA; d_gene: TRBD2; j_gene: TRBJ2-5; CDR3aa: CASSFIRAGVHQETQYF; CDR3nt: TGTGCCAGCAGTTTCATTCGAGCGGGAGTACACCAAGAGACCCAGTACTTC
v_gene: TRBV7-2; abundance: NA; d_gene: TRBD2; j_gene: TRBJ2-5; CDR3aa: CASSGRLAGEETQYF; CDR3nt: TGTGCCAGCAGCGGACGACTAGCGGGGGAAGAGACCCAGTACTTC
v_gene: TRBV7-6; abundance: few; d_gene: TRBD1; j_gene: TRBJ1-1; CDR3aa: CASSRDRGSGTEAFF; CDR3nt: TGTGCCAGCAGCCGGGACAGAGGGTCGGGCACTGAAGCTTTCTTT
v_gene: TRBV7-2; abundance: many; d_gene: TRBD1; j_gene: TRBJ1-4; CDR3aa: CASSPQGSTNEKLFF; CDR3nt: TGTGCCAGCAGCCCACAGGGGAGCACTAATGAAAAACTGTTTTTT
v_gene: TRBV28; abundance: few; d_gene: NA; j_gene: TRBJ2-1; CDR3aa: CASSLVGLRSYNEQFF; CDR3nt: TGTGCCAGCAGTCTAGTCGGACTGCGCTCCTACAATGAGCAGTTCTTC
v_gene: TRBV6-6; abundance: few; d_gene: NA; j_gene: TRBJ2-3; CDR3aa: CASSYLSGSLFSTDTQYF; CDR3nt: TGTGCCAGCAGTTACCTCTCCGGGAGCCTATTTAGCACAGATACGCAGTATTTT
v_gene: TRBV10-3; abundance: few; d_gene: TRBD2; j_gene: TRBJ2-2; CDR3aa: CAISESIKRRGATPNTGELFF; CDR3nt: TGTGCCATCAGTGAGTCGATAAAAAGGCGGGGGGCGACTCCGAACACCGGGGAGCTGTTTTTT
v_gene: TRBV28; abundance: NA; d_gene: TRBD1; j_gene: TRBJ2-3; CDR3aa: CASSFQYHHTGASTDTQYF; CDR3nt: TGTGCCAGCAGTTTCCAGTACCACCACACAGGGGCTAGCACAGATACGCAGTATTTT
v_gene: TRBV27; abundance: NA; d_gene: NA; j_gene: TRBJ1-6; CDR3aa: CASRRQLNSPLHF; CDR3nt: TGTGCCAGCAGGCGCCAGCTTAATTCACCCCTCCACTTT
v_gene: TRBV27; abundance: few; d_gene: NA; j_gene: TRBJ2-1; CDR3aa: CASSLAGPGNEQFF; CDR3nt: TGTGCCAGCAGTTTAGCGGGGCCGGGGAATGAGCAGTTCTTC
v_gene: TRBV29-1; abundance: few; d_gene: TRBD2; j_gene: TRBJ2-5; CDR3aa: CSVVTSTKETQYF; CDR3nt: TGCAGCGTTGTGACTAGCACGAAAGAGACCCAGTACTTC
v_gene: TRBV28; abundance: few; d_gene: NA; j_gene: TRBJ1-2; CDR3aa: CASSLTRKNYGYTF; CDR3nt: TGTGCCAGCAGTTTAACCAGGAAAAACTATGGCTACACCTTC
v_gene: TRBV5-4; abundance: few; d_gene: NA; j_gene: TRBJ1-1; CDR3aa: CASSLGQSEAFF; CDR3nt: TGTGCCAGCAGCCTAGGACAGTCTGAAGCTTTCTTT
v_gene: TRBV27; abundance: NA; d_gene: NA; j_gene: TRBJ2-1; CDR3aa: CASTPSISYNEQFF; CDR3nt: TGTGCCAGCACTCCCAGTATCTCCTACAATGAGCAGTTCTTC
v_gene: TRBV6-2/TRBV6-3; abundance: few; d_gene: NA; j_gene: TRBJ2-1; CDR3aa: CASSYGRQDNEQFF; CDR3nt: TGTGCCAGCAGTTATGGCAGACAAGACAATGAGCAGTTCTTC
v_gene: TRBV2; abundance: few; d_gene: NA; j_gene: TRBJ1-1; CDR3aa: CASSLDVPMAFF; CDR3nt: TGTGCCAGCAGCCTCGACGTCCCGATGGCTTTCTTT
v_gene: TRBV11-1; abundance: NA; d_gene: NA; j_gene: TRBJ1-1; CDR3aa: CASSKRRKGTEAFF; CDR3nt: TGTGCCAGCAGCAAAAGGAGAAAGGGCACTGAAGCTTTCTTT
v_gene: TRBV27; abundance: few; d_gene: NA; j_gene: TRBJ2-1; CDR3aa: CASSLQSSYNEQFF; CDR3nt: TGTGCCAGCAGTTTGCAGAGTTCCTACAATGAGCAGTTCTTC
v_gene: TRBV7-9; abundance: few; d_gene: TRBD1; j_gene: TRBJ1-2; CDR3aa: CASRKEGGQSLRDYGYTF; CDR3nt: TGTGCCAGCAGAAAAGAGGGGGGACAGAGCCTGCGGGACTATGGCTACACCTTC
v_gene: TRBV15; abundance: NA; d_gene: TRBD1; j_gene: TRBJ2-2; CDR3aa: CATSREHTRMGQGYTGELFF; CDR3nt: TGTGCCACCAGCAGAGAACATACCCGTATGGGACAGGGGTACACCGGGGAGCTGTTTTTT
v_gene: TRBV27; abundance: NA; d_gene: NA; j_gene: TRBJ2-2; CDR3aa: CASSFYSTGELFF; CDR3nt: TGTGCCAGCAGTTTTTATAGCACCGGGGAGCTGTTTTTT
v_gene: TRBV7-8; abundance: many; d_gene: NA; j_gene: TRBJ1-5; CDR3aa: CASSLEGGRNQPQHF; CDR3nt: TGTGCCAGCAGCTTAGAAGGGGGACGCAATCAGCCCCAGCATTTT
v_gene: TRBV4-3; abundance: few; d_gene: NA; j_gene: TRBJ2-7; CDR3aa: CASSQDMRSYEQYF; CDR3nt: TGCGCCAGCAGCCAAGATATGAGGTCGTACGAGCAGTACTTC
v_gene: TRBV5-5; abundance: NA; d_gene: TRBD2; j_gene: TRBJ2-3; CDR3aa: CASSSSVWAGGPTDTQYF; CDR3nt: TGTGCCAGCAGCTCGTCGGTTTGGGCGGGAGGGCCAACAGATACGCAGTATTTT
v_gene: TRBV7-9; abundance: few; d_gene: NA; j_gene: TRBJ2-2; CDR3aa: CASRTGVRELFF; CDR3nt: TGTGCCAGCAGAACGGGAGTCCGGGAGCTGTTTTTT
v_gene: TRBV28; abundance: few; d_gene: TRBD2; j_gene: TRBJ2-7; CDR3aa: CASSQSGRFDEQYF; CDR3nt: TGTGCCAGCAGCCAGAGCGGGAGATTCGACGAGCAGTACTTC
v_gene: TRBV19; abundance: NA; d_gene: NA; j_gene: TRBJ2-2; CDR3aa: CASRATDTGELFF; CDR3nt: TGTGCCAGCCGGGCTACGGACACCGGGGAGCTGTTTTTT
v_gene: TRBV7-2; abundance: few; d_gene: NA; j_gene: TRBJ1-6; CDR3aa: CASSRSGEIYTPLHF; CDR3nt: TGTGCCAGCAGCCGATCGGGAGAGATCTATACACCCCTCCACTTT
v_gene: TRBV7-2; abundance: many; d_gene: NA; j_gene: TRBJ2-7; CDR3aa: CASSPHRRREGYEQYF; CDR3nt: TGTGCCAGCAGCCCCCACAGGCGGCGGGAAGGGTACGAGCAGTACTTC
v_gene: TRBV28; abundance: many; d_gene: NA; j_gene: TRBJ2-7; CDR3aa: CASSFQGGWEQYF; CDR3nt: TGTGCCAGCAGCTTCCAGGGGGGATGGGAGCAGTACTTC
v_gene: TRBV4-3; abundance: NA; d_gene: TRBD1; j_gene: TRBJ2-1; CDR3aa: CASSPHGQETGNEQFF; CDR3nt: TGCGCCAGCAGCCCTCATGGACAGGAGACGGGCAATGAGCAGTTCTTC
v_gene: TRBV6-5; abundance: NA; d_gene: TRBD2; j_gene: TRBJ2-5; CDR3aa: CASSPGTSGTKTQYF; CDR3nt: TGTGCCAGCAGCCCCGGGACTAGCGGAACTAAGACCCAGTACTTC
v_gene: TRBV7-2; abundance: many; d_gene: NA; j_gene: TRBJ2-7; CDR3aa: CASSPRVEGDEQYF; CDR3nt: TGTGCCAGCAGCCCCAGGGTGGAGGGCGACGAGCAGTACTTC
v_gene: TRBV7-3; abundance: few; d_gene: NA; j_gene: TRBJ1-1; CDR3aa: CASRSPNGLNTEAFF; CDR3nt: TGTGCCAGCAGGTCACCGAACGGACTGAACACTGAAGCTTTCTTT
v_gene: TRBV28; abundance: NA; d_gene: NA; j_gene: TRBJ1-2; CDR3aa: CASSPYTGGREGYTF; CDR3nt: TGTGCCAGCAGCCCATATACAGGTGGCAGGGAAGGCTACACCTTC
v_gene: TRBV7-9; abundance: few; d_gene: NA; j_gene: TRBJ1-1; CDR3aa: CASSLLRQEAFF; CDR3nt: TGTGCCAGCAGCTTACTGAGACAGGAAGCTTTCTTT
v_gene: TRBV27; abundance: NA; d_gene: TRBD2; j_gene: TRBJ2-7; CDR3aa: CASSREPSGMTYEQYF; CDR3nt: TGTGCCAGCAGTCGAGAGCCTAGCGGGATGACCTACGAGCAGTACTTC
v_gene: TRBV7-9; abundance: NA; d_gene: NA; j_gene: TRBJ2-1; CDR3aa: CASSLRDIQSDLNEQFF; CDR3nt: TGTGCCAGCAGCTTAAGGGACATTCAATCGGATCTCAATGAGCAGTTCTTC
v_gene: TRBV12-3/TRBV12-4; abundance: NA; d_gene: NA; j_gene: TRBJ2-1; CDR3aa: CASSPRAGVNEQFF; CDR3nt: TGTGCCAGCAGCCCGCGGGCAGGGGTAAATGAGCAGTTCTTC
v_gene: TRBV7-2; abundance: few; d_gene: NA; j_gene: TRBJ2-7; CDR3aa: CASSLAGGRYEQYF; CDR3nt: TGTGCCAGCAGCTTAGCGGGGGGACGCTACGAGCAGTACTTC
v_gene: TRBV11-2; abundance: NA; d_gene: NA; j_gene: TRBJ2-1; CDR3aa: CASSPGIGDEQFF; CDR3nt: TGTGCCAGCAGCCCTGGAATTGGCGATGAGCAGTTCTTC
v_gene: TRBV14; abundance: NA; d_gene: NA; j_gene: TRBJ1-2; CDR3aa: CASSRAGSNYGYTF; CDR3nt: TGTGCCAGCAGCCGAGCCGGGAGCAACTATGGCTACACCTTC
v_gene: TRBV14; abundance: NA; d_gene: TRBD2; j_gene: TRBJ2-1; CDR3aa: CASSKPPGLAGITNEQFF; CDR3nt: TGTGCCAGCAGCAAACCTCCGGGACTAGCGGGGATTACCAATGAGCAGTTCTTC
v_gene: TRBV5-5; abundance: few; d_gene: TRBD1; j_gene: TRBJ2-1; CDR3aa: CASRLDRGTYNEQFF; CDR3nt: TGTGCCAGCAGACTTGACAGGGGGACCTACAATGAGCAGTTCTTC
v_gene: TRBV5-6; abundance: few; d_gene: NA; j_gene: TRBJ2-7; CDR3aa: CASSLSLSGLNSYEQYF; CDR3nt: TGTGCCAGCAGCTTGTCGCTTTCGGGTCTGAACTCCTACGAGCAGTACTTC
v_gene: TRBV19; abundance: few; d_gene: TRBD2; j_gene: TRBJ2-1; CDR3aa: CASSLSGTSGIYEQFF; CDR3nt: TGTGCCAGTAGTTTATCCGGGACTAGCGGGATTTATGAGCAGTTCTTC
v_gene: TRBV20-1; abundance: NA; d_gene: TRBD2; j_gene: TRBJ2-1; CDR3aa: CSARDESSGRNEQFF; CDR3nt: TGCAGTGCTAGAGACGAGTCTAGCGGGAGGAATGAGCAGTTCTTC
v_gene: TRBV11-2; abundance: NA; d_gene: NA; j_gene: TRBJ2-1; CDR3aa: CASSPHGAGTGNEQFF; CDR3nt: TGTGCCAGCAGCCCCCACGGGGCTGGAACGGGCAATGAGCAGTTCTTC
v_gene: TRBV11-2; abundance: NA; d_gene: NA; j_gene: TRBJ1-4; CDR3aa: CASSLEGGEEKLFF; CDR3nt: TGTGCCAGCAGCTTAGAAGGCGGGGAAGAAAAACTGTTTTTT
v_gene: TRBV7-9; abundance: NA; d_gene: TRBD2; j_gene: TRBJ2-1; CDR3aa: CASSASSGFSYNEQFF; CDR3nt: TGTGCCAGCAGCGCCTCTAGCGGGTTCTCCTACAATGAGCAGTTCTTC
v_gene: TRBV7-9; abundance: NA; d_gene: NA; j_gene: TRBJ1-4; CDR3aa: CASSFPGGEKLFF; CDR3nt: TGTGCCAGCAGCTTCCCGGGTGGAGAAAAACTGTTTTTT